This entry lists 2 T cell receptor beta chains sequenced from one sample in a study of OX40 agonist ivuxolimab in advanced cancers. Using immunoSEQ multiplex PCR, the repertoire was profiled, and TCRdb retains in-frame clones only, with some absent. Of tens of thousands of clones in the sample, over 75% were seen once. The source was CD4+ or CD8+ T cells sorted from blood, collected in a trial of the OX40 agonist ivuxolimab. Source of these receptors: an adult with an advanced solid tumor such as melanoma, head and neck, liver or kidney cancer.

The J gene is TRBJ2-1, the V gene TRBV6-1; D gene uncertain. Trimming cost V 0 bases and J 5 bases, with 8 bases left between them. CDR3 length equals 14 residues. Germline assignment: CDR1 MNHNS and CDR2 SASEGT. CDR3 nucleotide sequence: TGTGCCAGCAGTGAAGCATCGGCAGACAATGAGCAGTTCTTC. Protein product: CASSEASADNEQFF.

The chain joins TRBV7-9 to TRBJ2-7; D call uncertain. The CDR3 contains 12 residues. Germline CDR1 SEHNR, CDR2 FQNEAQ (reference sequence). The V end was cut by 2 bases, the J end by 6 bases, with 8 bases between. The CDR3 loop is CASSLSLSEQYF. The CDR3 region has the DNA TGTGCCAGCAGCTTATCCCTTTCCGAGCAGTACTTC.